This T cell receptor (beta chain) stems from a study of OX40 agonist ivuxolimab in advanced cancers. As for the study in general: Patients with prior anti-PD-1, anti-PD-L1 or anti-CTLA-4 therapy were eligible; less than 50% had some.

Measured with immunoSEQ multiplex PCR; TCRdb has only the in-frame clones, and not every one. There are roughly 64,000 clones in the sample; around 87% occur only once, and more than 13% lies in the top ten. This sample comprised CD4+ or CD8+ T cells sorted from blood, obtained in a trial of the OX40 agonist ivuxolimab. The source is an adult with an advanced solid tumor such as melanoma, head and neck, liver or kidney cancer.

CDR3 in amino acids: CASSYSPTVQPQHF. The CDR3, as DNA: TGTGCCAGCAGTTACTCGCCCACAGTTCAGCCCCAGCATTTT. V usage is TRBV6-6 and J usage is TRBJ1-5; D call uncertain. V was shortened by 0 bases and J by 6 bases, with 9 bases between the two germline ends. Looked up from germline, CDR1 is MNHNY and CDR2 is SVGAGI (reference sequence). The CDR3 spans 14 residues.